These 22 T cell receptor beta chains came from one sample sequenced in a study of spatial heterogeneity in lung cancer. Time point of the sample: sample taken at primary tumor resection. The study sequenced unsorted whole RNA from tumor, nontumor lung or frozen PBMC. TCRdb analysed the 5' RACE reads with MiXCR anew, one entry per CDR3 protein. The sample includes tens of thousands of distinct CDR3 sequences, approximately 20% of them seen just once. Sequencing was performed on PBMCs, taken at surgery. The receptors were gathered from a male donor with early-stage non-small cell lung cancer.

This clonotype occurred a few times. V is TRBV4-3 and J is TRBJ2-2, with D unclear. Trimming removed 4 bases at V and 2 bases at J, with 8 bases between. From germline, CDR1 is LGHNA and CDR2 YSLEER. The CDR3 contains 14 residues. The CDR3 bases are TGCGCCAGCAGCCTTGAGCCAAACACCGGGGAGCTGTTTTTT. Translating it yields CASSLEPNTGELFF.

The chain recombines TRBV6-5 with TRBJ2-7; 8 bases are a match to TRBD2. Germline V gene lookup returns CDR1 MNHEY and CDR2 SVGAGI. CDR3 length: 16 amino acids. The V segment lost 0 bases and the J segment 0 bases; nucleotides outside the gene matches: 4. CDR3 loop: CASSYSKAGASYEQYF. For the CDR3, the DNA is TGTGCCAGCAGTTACTCGAAAGCGGGGGCCTCCTACGAGCAGTACTTC.

The V gene is TRBV6-2 or TRBV6-3, the J gene TRBJ2-7, with 11 positions matching TRBD1. CDR1 and CDR2 from the germline V gene are MNHEY and SVGEGT. V shed 9 bases and J 6 bases; nucleotides not matched to a gene: 7. There are 13 residues in the CDR3. In DNA, the CDR3 is TGTGCCAGTACCGGGACAGGGGGATCCGAGCAGTACTTC. Its protein is CASTGTGGSEQYF.

This clonotype was counted a few times. CDR3 amino acids: CASSFGGRAAGELFF. CDR3 sequence (DNA): TGTGCCAGCAGTTTCGGCGGGAGGGCCGCCGGGGAGCTGTTTTTT. The V call is TRBV12-3 or TRBV12-4, the J call TRBJ2-2, with 9 bases fitting TRBD2. The V and J ends lost 3 bases and 6 bases, in that order; junction bases with no gene match: 5. This CDR3 region has 15 residues.

A word on this clonotype: Since a much larger clone is just one base distant, this may be a read error. V is TRBV12-3 or TRBV12-4 and J is TRBJ2-3, with 8 bases lining up with TRBD2. CDR3 length equals 16 residues. V lost 7 bases to trimming and J lost 4 bases; unmatched junction nucleotides: 13. CDR3 sequence (DNA): TGTGCCAGCAAGGGAGCGGGGGCGCCTAGCGCAGATACGCAGTATTTT. This sequence encodes CASKGAGAPSADTQYF.

On this clonotype: Likely a read error: the CDR3 ends without its conserved phenylalanine or tryptophan. J is TRBJ2-7 and V is TRBV20-1, with D unresolved. Germline V gene lookup returns CDR1 DFQATT and CDR2 SNEGSKA (reference sequence). CDR3 length: 15 amino acids. Trimming pared 3 bases from V and 0 bases from J, leaving 15 bases between. The CDR3 sequence: CSARDSRRSSYEQYS. The CDR3 region has the DNA TGCAGTGCTAGGGATTCGAGGCGGAGCTCCTACGAGCAGTACTCC.

The V gene is TRBV29-1, the J gene TRBJ2-1; 7 nucleotides line up with TRBD1. The germline gives CDR1 SQVTM, CDR2 ANQGSEA. The CDR3 length is 13 residues. Trimming removed 3 bases from V and 4 bases from J; junction bases left unmatched: 3. The CDR3 loop is CSVDGTAYNEQFF. The DNA of the CDR3 is TGCAGCGTTGACGGGACAGCGTACAATGAGCAGTTCTTC.

The table lists this clonotype with many counts. V gene TRBV9 combines with J gene TRBJ2-5; 9 positions match TRBD2. V shed 3 bases, J shed 1 base, and the junction held 4 bases outside the gene matches. The CDR3 extends over 15 amino acids. Germline V gives CDR1 SGDLS, CDR2 YYNGEE. CDR3 sequence: CASSESGRSQETQYF. The CDR3 nucleotides are TGTGCCAGCAGCGAAAGCGGGAGGTCCCAAGAGACCCAGTACTTC.

Notes on this clonotype: One junction end does not reproduce the germline sequence, and a read error may be involved. The chain uses TRBV12-5 and TRBJ2-5; 8 positions match TRBD1. The CDR3 is made up of 13 amino acids. CDR1 LGHNT and CDR2 FRNRAP come from the germline V gene. The CDR3 loop is CASGTSGGETRYF. DNA of the CDR3: TGTGCTAGTGGAACTTCAGGGGGCGAGACCCGGTACTTC.

This clonotype was seen repeatedly, ten times or more. The chain couples TRBV4-1 to TRBJ2-7, with TRBD1 matching over 9 bases. CDR1 is MGHRA and CDR2 is YSYEKL in the germline V gene. The V and J ends lost 4 bases and 7 bases, in that order; junction bases with no gene match: 5. CDR3 size: 13 residues. The CDR3 sequence is CASSPGTGREQYF. DNA of the CDR3: TGCGCCAGCAGCCCCGGGACAGGGCGAGAGCAGTACTTC.

The sample holds a few counts of this clonotype. The chain combines TRBV2 with TRBJ2-5, with TRBD2 identical over 10 bases. The CDR3 is made up of 13 amino acids. V lost 11 bases, J lost 5 bases, and 8 bases stayed unmatched. Germline V gene sequence: CDR1 SNHLY, CDR2 FYNNEI. The CDR3 DNA follows: TGTGCCCGAACCGGGACTAGCGATGAGACCCAGTACTTC. Protein sequence: CARTGTSDETQYF. The full variable domain, in which reference TRBV2 and TRBJ2-5 provide the parts outside the CDR3, is EPEVTQTPSHQVTQMGQEVILRCVPISNHLYFYWYRQILGQKVEFLVSFYNNEISEKSEIFDDQFSVERPDGSNFTLKIRSTKLEDSAMYFCARTGTSDETQYFGPGTRLLVL.

This clonotype was seen a few times. This chain links TRBV4-1 with TRBJ1-2, with D perhaps matching TRBD1 (5 bases). Deletions cut 1 base from V and 8 bases from J, with 14 bases between. This CDR3 has 14 residues. The germline V gene encodes CDR1 MGHRA and CDR2 YSYEKL. CDR3 amino acids: CASSQGDYRSGYTF. CDR3 in DNA: TGCGCCAGCAGCCAAGGAGATTACAGGTCCGGCTACACCTTC.

This clonotype showed up just a few times. The chain uses TRBV24-1 and TRBJ2-2; D unresolved. V was shortened by 2 bases and J by 4 bases, with 10 bases between the two germline ends. The CDR3 is made up of 15 amino acids. From germline, CDR1 is KGHDR and CDR2 SFDVKD. The CDR3 sequence: CATSDSALGTGELFF. CDR3 bases: TGTGCCACCAGTGATTCTGCGCTGGGCACCGGGGAGCTGTTTTTT.

This rearrangement joins TRBV20-1 to TRBJ1-1; perhaps TRBD1 as D (6 bases). CDR3 size: 13 residues. Germline-derived CDR1 and CDR2 are DFQATT and SNEGSKA (reference sequence). V lost 2 bases and J 7 bases, leaving 14 bases between the germline ends. The CDR3 is CSARPGTTYEAFF. DNA of the CDR3: TGCAGTGCTAGACCCGGGACAACATATGAAGCTTTCTTT.

The DNA of the CDR3 is TGTGCCAGCAGCCCCTTGGGGACAGGGGTTGTAAATGAGCAGTTCTTC. Protein sequence: CASSPLGTGVVNEQFF. The V and J genes are TRBV6-1 and TRBJ2-1; 10 bases are shared with TRBD1. Germline V gives CDR1 MNHNS, CDR2 SASEGT. The CDR3 covers 16 residues. Trimming cost V 6 bases and J 7 bases; bases outside gene matches: 12.

V is TRBV27 and J is TRBJ1-1, with D uncertain. The CDR3 sequence is 13 residues long. Germline V lookup: CDR1 MNHEY, CDR2 SMNVEV (reference sequence). The V and J ends lost 5 bases and 4 bases respectively, with 11 bases between them. CDR3 loop: CASSQWQGTEAFF. In DNA form, the CDR3 reads TGTGCCAGCAGTCAATGGCAAGGCACTGAAGCTTTCTTT.

The chain couples TRBV20-1 to TRBJ2-3; the match to TRBD2 covers 13 bases. V dropped 1 base and J dropped 2; count of bases not matched to a gene: 6. Per germline, CDR1 DFQATT and CDR2 SNEGSKA (reference sequence). This CDR3 comprises 17 residues. DNA of the CDR3: TGCAGTGCTAGAGCCCCGGGACTAGCGGGACACACAGATACGCAGTATTTT. Translation: CSARAPGLAGHTDTQYF.

The J gene is TRBJ1-5, the V gene TRBV20-1; 9 positions agree with TRBD1. With V trimmed by 1 base and J by 5 bases, 6 bases remained unmatched. The CDR3 extends over 15 amino acids. Germline CDR1 DFQATT, CDR2 SNEGSKA (reference sequence). The CDR3 sequence: CSARARDRVHQPQHF. In DNA form, the CDR3 reads TGCAGTGCTAGAGCTAGGGACAGGGTGCATCAGCCCCAGCATTTT.

This sequence joins TRBV9 and TRBJ2-1; 7 bases agree with TRBD1. The V gene's germline CDR1 is SGDLS and CDR2 YYNGEE. The CDR3 length is 14 residues. The J segment lost 10 bases and the V segment lost 0 bases, leaving 7 bases of the junction unmatched. CDR3 bases: TGTGCCAGCAGCGTAGGGAGAGGGGGCCGAGAGCAGTTCTTC. This sequence encodes CASSVGRGGREQFF.

At least ten counts were recorded for this clonotype. The chain uses TRBV7-3 and TRBJ1-3, with D possibly being TRBD1 (5 bases). The CDR3 spans 13 residues. Deletions cut 8 bases from V and 4 bases from J, with 12 bases between. The germline V gene has CDR1 SGHTA and CDR2 FQGTGA. CDR3 bases: TGTGCCAGCGGGCGGGGCTCCGGAAACACCATATATTTT. This encodes CASGRGSGNTIYF.

The rearrangement links TRBV28 to TRBJ2-7; D might be TRBD2 (5 bases). The CDR3 has 14 amino acids. Looked up from germline, CDR1 is MDHEN and CDR2 is SYDVKM. Trimming took 6 bases from V and 3 from J, leaving 15 bases between them. For the CDR3, the DNA is TGTGCCAGCAGCAATGAGGGCGGATTCTACGAGCAGTACTTC. Translation: CASSNEGGFYEQYF. The entire variable domain, with the rest obtained from reference TRBV28 and TRBJ2-7, is as follows: DVKVTQSSRYLVKRTGEKVFLECVQDMDHENMFWYRQDPGLGLRLIYFSYDVKMKEKGDIPEGYSVSREKKERFSLILESASTNQTSMYLCASSNEGGFYEQYFGPGTRLTVT.

This clonotype was picked up a small number of times. This chain connects TRBV7-6 to TRBJ2-1; D is unresolved. The CDR3 spans 13 residues. The V gene lost 3 bases and the J gene lost 2 bases, with 5 bases spanning the gap. Germline CDR1 and CDR2: SGHVS and FNYEAQ. CDR3 loop: CASSFSPYNEQFF. The CDR3 DNA is TGTGCCAGCAGCTTTTCTCCCTACAATGAGCAGTTCTTC.